A selection of T cell receptor beta chains follows, all from one sample in a study of cytomegalovirus exposure and HLA in healthy donors. Libraries were prepared by immunoSEQ multiplex PCR; TCRdb keeps only in-frame clonotypes and omits some of them. The table records 150,000 to 200,000 clones, 75% to 90% of them present only once. The specimen was PBMCs. The receptors originated from a man between 50 and 59 years old in good health and CMV-seropositive. CDR3s include the opening cysteine and the closing phenylalanine or tryptophan. A D gene is named only where the DNA matches it firmly. Clone size is stated in some rows and not others, as once, few, many or a class when expanded.

v_gene: TRBV30
d_gene: .
j_gene: TRBJ1-2
abundance: .
CDR3nt: TGTGCCTGGAGTCCAACGCGGCGTCCTGGCTACACCTTC
CDR3aa: CAWSPTRRPGYTF

v_gene: TRBV6-1
d_gene: .
j_gene: TRBJ1-1
abundance: .
CDR3nt: TGTGCCAGCACCTTAGAGAACACTGAAGCTTTCTTT
CDR3aa: CASTLENTEAFF

v_gene: TRBV7-2
d_gene: .
j_gene: TRBJ1-1
abundance: .
CDR3nt: TGTGCCAGCAGCTTATTAGGGGCCAACACTGAAGCTTTCTTT
CDR3aa: CASSLLGANTEAFF

v_gene: TRBV5-1
d_gene: .
j_gene: TRBJ2-6
abundance: .
CDR3nt: TGCGCCAGCAGTCGGGATGCTGGGGCCAACGTCCTGACTTTC
CDR3aa: CASSRDAGANVLTF

v_gene: TRBV5-5
d_gene: .
j_gene: TRBJ2-7
abundance: .
CDR3nt: TGTGCCAGCAGCTTGGACTTCTACGAGCAGTACTTC
CDR3aa: CASSLDFYEQYF

v_gene: TRBV30
d_gene: TRBD1
j_gene: TRBJ2-7
abundance: .
CDR3nt: TGTGCCGCGGACAGGGACCGAGCATACGAGCAGTACTTC
CDR3aa: CAADRDRAYEQYF

v_gene: TRBV4-3
d_gene: .
j_gene: TRBJ1-1
abundance: .
CDR3nt: TGCGCCAGCAGCCAAGTCACAAACACTGAAGCTTTCTTT
CDR3aa: CASSQVTNTEAFF

v_gene: TRBV14
d_gene: .
j_gene: TRBJ2-7
abundance: .
CDR3nt: TGTGCCAGCAGCCAAGGACACAATAACGAGCAGTACTTC
CDR3aa: CASSQGHNNEQYF

v_gene: TRBV11-2
d_gene: .
j_gene: TRBJ2-7
abundance: few
CDR3nt: TGTGCCAGCAGCTTAAATGGCAGGAAGAGCTCCTACGAGCAGTACTTC
CDR3aa: CASSLNGRKSSYEQYF

v_gene: TRBV10-2
d_gene: .
j_gene: TRBJ1-1
abundance: .
CDR3nt: TGCGCCAGCAGTGATAAGCAGGGAACTAAGAACACTGAAGCTTTCTTT
CDR3aa: CASSDKQGTKNTEAFF

v_gene: TRBV2
d_gene: TRBD1
j_gene: TRBJ2-3
abundance: .
CDR3nt: TGTGCCAGCAGATACCGGGACAGTTTCACAGATACGCAGTATTTT
CDR3aa: CASRYRDSFTDTQYF

v_gene: TRBV27
d_gene: TRBD1
j_gene: TRBJ1-6
abundance: .
CDR3nt: TGTGCCAGCAGTTTAAGACAGGGGGTCTCACCCCTCCACTTT
CDR3aa: CASSLRQGVSPLHF

v_gene: TRBV30
d_gene: .
j_gene: TRBJ1-1
abundance: .
CDR3nt: TGTGCCTGGTTGGACAAGAACACTGAAGCTTTCTTT
CDR3aa: CAWLDKNTEAFF

v_gene: TRBV13
d_gene: TRBD2
j_gene: TRBJ2-7
abundance: .
CDR3nt: TGTGCCAGCAGCTCTGGGGGGGGCTCCTACGAGCAGTACTTC
CDR3aa: CASSSGGGSYEQYF

v_gene: TRBV10-3
d_gene: .
j_gene: TRBJ2-3
abundance: .
CDR3nt: TGTGCCATCAGTGAGTGGGCGGACTCCACAGATACGCAGTATTTT
CDR3aa: CAISEWADSTDTQYF

v_gene: TRBV7-3
d_gene: TRBD2
j_gene: TRBJ2-5
abundance: .
CDR3nt: TGTGCCAGCAGCCGGACTAGCGGGAGGGTCGGGGGGGAGACCCAGTACTTC
CDR3aa: CASSRTSGRVGGETQYF

v_gene: TRBV28
d_gene: TRBD1
j_gene: TRBJ1-1
abundance: few
CDR3nt: TGTGCCAGCAGTTCGCCGGGACAGGGAGAAGCTTTCTTT
CDR3aa: CASSSPGQGEAFF

v_gene: TRBV4-1
d_gene: TRBD1
j_gene: TRBJ1-6
abundance: .
CDR3nt: TGCGCCAGCAGCCAAGATGACTGGACAGGGCTGAATTCACCCCTCCACTTT
CDR3aa: CASSQDDWTGLNSPLHF

v_gene: TRBV6-5
d_gene: TRBD2
j_gene: TRBJ2-1
abundance: once
CDR3nt: TGTGCCAGCAGTTGGACTAGCGGGATCGGTGGTGAGCAGTTCTTC
CDR3aa: CASSWTSGIGGEQFF

v_gene: TRBV2
d_gene: TRBD1
j_gene: TRBJ2-7
abundance: .
CDR3nt: TGTGCCAGCACCGGGACAGGGGTATCTCAGAACGAGCAGTACTTC
CDR3aa: CASTGTGVSQNEQYF

v_gene: TRBV5-5
d_gene: .
j_gene: TRBJ1-5
abundance: .
CDR3nt: TGTGCCAGCAGCTTGCAAAATCAGCCCCAGCATTTT
CDR3aa: CASSLQNQPQHF

v_gene: TRBV27
d_gene: .
j_gene: TRBJ1-5
abundance: .
CDR3nt: TGTGCCAGCAGTTTCGGACAGACCAATCAGCCCCAGCATTTT
CDR3aa: CASSFGQTNQPQHF

v_gene: TRBV6-6
d_gene: TRBD1
j_gene: TRBJ1-5
abundance: .
CDR3nt: TGTGCCAGCAGCGACAGGGCCTACAATCAGCCCCAGCATTTT
CDR3aa: CASSDRAYNQPQHF

v_gene: TRBV5-1
d_gene: TRBD1
j_gene: TRBJ2-3
abundance: .
CDR3nt: TGCGCCAGCAGCCCTGGGACAGGGGCCAGCACAGATACGCAGTATTTT
CDR3aa: CASSPGTGASTDTQYF

v_gene: TRBV5-5
d_gene: TRBD1
j_gene: TRBJ2-7
abundance: .
CDR3nt: TGTGCCAGCAGCACGTGGGCCGGACAGGGGACCTACGAGCAGTACTTC
CDR3aa: CASSTWAGQGTYEQYF

v_gene: TRBV19
d_gene: .
j_gene: TRBJ1-5
abundance: few
CDR3nt: TGTGCCAGTAGTACTAATAGCTGGAGCAATCAGCCCCAGCATTTT
CDR3aa: CASSTNSWSNQPQHF

v_gene: TRBV10-3
d_gene: .
j_gene: TRBJ1-4
abundance: .
CDR3nt: TGTGCCATCAGTGGGGGGCTTAATGAAAAACTGTTTTTT
CDR3aa: CAISGGLNEKLFF

v_gene: TRBV9
d_gene: TRBD1
j_gene: TRBJ2-1
abundance: .
CDR3nt: TGTGCCAGCAGCGTAGCGGGCAGGGGGAGCTACAATGAGCAGTTCTTC
CDR3aa: CASSVAGRGSYNEQFF

v_gene: TRBV6-6
d_gene: TRBD1
j_gene: TRBJ1-2
abundance: .
CDR3nt: TGTGCCAGCAGGGAAGACAGGGCTAACTATGGCTACACCTTC
CDR3aa: CASREDRANYGYTF

v_gene: TRBV13
d_gene: .
j_gene: TRBJ1-1
abundance: .
CDR3nt: TGTGCCAGCAGCTTAGTGTCTTACACTGAAGCTTTCTTT
CDR3aa: CASSLVSYTEAFF

v_gene: TRBV6-4
d_gene: TRBD1
j_gene: TRBJ1-6
abundance: .
CDR3nt: TGTGCCAGCAGACCCACCTCCGACAGGGCCCATAATTCACCCCTCCACTTT
CDR3aa: CASRPTSDRAHNSPLHF

v_gene: TRBV13
d_gene: .
j_gene: TRBJ1-2
abundance: .
CDR3nt: TGTGCCAGCAGCTCCGAGGACACCCTCGATGGCTACACCTTC
CDR3aa: CASSSEDTLDGYTF

v_gene: TRBV7-9
d_gene: TRBD1
j_gene: TRBJ2-5
abundance: .
CDR3nt: TGTGCCGGCGGTAGAGGGGGCGCCGGGGAGACCCAGTACTTC
CDR3aa: CAGGRGGAGETQYF

v_gene: TRBV5-1
d_gene: .
j_gene: TRBJ2-2
abundance: .
CDR3nt: TGCGCCAGCAGCTTGGCCGGCGGGACCGGGGAGCTGTTTTTT
CDR3aa: CASSLAGGTGELFF

v_gene: TRBV19
d_gene: .
j_gene: TRBJ2-2
abundance: .
CDR3nt: TGTGCCAGTACTAGGACACCGAACACCGGGGAGCTGTTTTTT
CDR3aa: CASTRTPNTGELFF

v_gene: TRBV9
d_gene: TRBD1
j_gene: TRBJ1-1
abundance: .
CDR3nt: TGTGCCAGCAGCGGAGGGGGATGGACAGGGAACACTGAAGCTTTCTTT
CDR3aa: CASSGGGWTGNTEAFF

v_gene: TRBV9
d_gene: .
j_gene: TRBJ2-1
abundance: .
CDR3nt: TGTGCCAGCAGCGTAATGTTACTGGGGACACAAGATGAGCAGTTCTTC
CDR3aa: CASSVMLLGTQDEQFF

v_gene: TRBV4-1
d_gene: TRBD2
j_gene: TRBJ2-1
abundance: .
CDR3nt: TGCGCCAGCAGCCAAGATGAACTAGCGGGGGTCTACAATGAGCAGTTCTTC
CDR3aa: CASSQDELAGVYNEQFF

v_gene: TRBV10-1
d_gene: .
j_gene: TRBJ2-3
abundance: .
CDR3nt: TGCGCCAGCAGTGAATCGTTCGGCACAGATACGCAGTATTTT
CDR3aa: CASSESFGTDTQYF

v_gene: TRBV9
d_gene: .
j_gene: TRBJ1-2
abundance: .
CDR3nt: TGTGCCAGCAGCGGGAGTGTAGGAGATGGCTACACCTTC
CDR3aa: CASSGSVGDGYTF

v_gene: TRBV10-3
d_gene: .
j_gene: TRBJ2-7
abundance: .
CDR3nt: TGTGCCATCAGTGAGTCTAGTTACGAGCAGTACTTC
CDR3aa: CAISESSYEQYF

v_gene: TRBV9
d_gene: .
j_gene: TRBJ1-2
abundance: .
CDR3nt: TGTGCCAGCAGCCCCTTGCGGGGAATAGCTAACTATGGCTACACCTTC
CDR3aa: CASSPLRGIANYGYTF

v_gene: TRBV5-1
d_gene: .
j_gene: TRBJ2-3
abundance: .
CDR3nt: TGCGCCAGCAGCTTGGGAGGGATCCGCACAGATACGCAGTATTTT
CDR3aa: CASSLGGIRTDTQYF

v_gene: TRBV4-3
d_gene: .
j_gene: TRBJ1-3
abundance: few
CDR3nt: TGCGCCAGCAGCCAAGAAACAGGGCACGGAAACACCATATATTTT
CDR3aa: CASSQETGHGNTIYF

v_gene: TRBV5-1
d_gene: .
j_gene: TRBJ2-7
abundance: .
CDR3nt: TGCGCCAGCAGCTTGGCCTTAGGACAGAACTCCTACGAGCAGTACTTC
CDR3aa: CASSLALGQNSYEQYF

v_gene: TRBV18
d_gene: .
j_gene: TRBJ1-3
abundance: .
CDR3nt: TGTGCCAGCTCCCTGGAGGGGAGAGGAAACACCATATATTTT
CDR3aa: CASSLEGRGNTIYF

v_gene: TRBV5-1
d_gene: .
j_gene: TRBJ1-2
abundance: .
CDR3nt: TGCGCCAGCAGCTTGAAGCCCGGGAACTATGGCTACACCTTC
CDR3aa: CASSLKPGNYGYTF

v_gene: TRBV7-9
d_gene: .
j_gene: TRBJ2-5
abundance: .
CDR3nt: TGTGCCAGCAGCTTAGCAGAGGTCGGAGGGGAGACCCAGTACTTC
CDR3aa: CASSLAEVGGETQYF

v_gene: TRBV23-1
d_gene: TRBD1
j_gene: TRBJ1-2
abundance: .
CDR3nt: TGCGCCAGCAGTCAATCCGCCGGGACAGGGTTTTTTATTAACTATGGCTACACCTTC
CDR3aa: CASSQSAGTGFFINYGYTF

v_gene: TRBV19
d_gene: TRBD2
j_gene: TRBJ2-1
abundance: .
CDR3nt: TGTGCCAGTAGTATAGATCCGGCGGGAGGGGGGTCCTACAATGAGCAGTTCTTC
CDR3aa: CASSIDPAGGGSYNEQFF

v_gene: TRBV9
d_gene: TRBD1
j_gene: TRBJ1-2
abundance: few
CDR3nt: TGTGCCAGCAGCGACCTGGGACAGGGGATCGGCTACACCTTC
CDR3aa: CASSDLGQGIGYTF

v_gene: TRBV10-2
d_gene: .
j_gene: TRBJ2-7
abundance: .
CDR3nt: TGCGCCAGCAGTGACGGCAGGGTGGGCTCCTACGAGCAGTACTTC
CDR3aa: CASSDGRVGSYEQYF

v_gene: TRBV7-9
d_gene: TRBD2
j_gene: TRBJ2-7
abundance: .
CDR3nt: TGTGCCAGCAGCACGCCGACTAGCGGCGACTCCTACGAGCAGTACTTC
CDR3aa: CASSTPTSGDSYEQYF

v_gene: TRBV5-4
d_gene: TRBD2
j_gene: TRBJ2-7
abundance: .
CDR3nt: TGTGCCAGCAGCCTATCTAGCGGGGGAAGCTCCTACGAGCAGTACTTC
CDR3aa: CASSLSSGGSSYEQYF